The entry below gives a single TCR beta chain sequence along with its context. This clone's antigen is unknown. Base qualities are not at hand, and no much larger clone is one base apart. This sample stems from a study of blood T cells in healthy people across ages (dated by TCRdb to the mid-2010s). Some background on the complete study: In model experiments, template switching captured about one uniquely barcoded TCR beta cDNA molecule for every two T cells. The study measured age-related changes in TCR beta repertoire diversity using deep sequencing normalized with unique cDNA molecular identifiers. The donors were split into four age groups: young (average about 16 years), middle-aged (about 40), aged (more than 55) and long-lived (over 75). To avoid experimental bias, donors of different ages were spread randomly across the sequencing lanes. Two additional independent replicas of 1 million unique cDNA reads from the same blood draw were analyzed for two donors (one aged 18 to 29 and one aged 80 or older). General findings and caveats noted by the study authors: There was a strong correlation between observed TCR beta diversity and the percentage of naive T cells measured by flow cytometry. Because profiling used bulk unsorted PBMCs, naive and antigen-experienced compartments could not be compared conclusively. As age increased, observed TCR beta diversity per million T cells dropped in a roughly linear way, and a significant reduction was already evident by age about 36. Estimates of total diversity based on one million sequenced T cells were regarded as lower bounds and as underestimates. Compared with the aged group, the long-lived group had more naive CD4+ T cells, fewer expanded clones and increased TCR diversity, a pattern suggesting age selection. Because the CMV infection status of the donors was unknown, age-related changes in expanded clonotypes may potentially have been confounded.

The protocol used for the library was 5' RACE. These reads were obtained on an Illumina HiSeq 2500. A second PCR of roughly 7 to 11 cycles was performed with a sample-barcoded 5' primer and a J-beta primer mix. A template-switch 5' adaptor carrying 12 random nucleotides introduced a unique molecular identifier onto each TCR beta cDNA molecule. At least 2.5 million CDR3-containing paired-end reads were obtained from each sample. First-strand cDNA was synthesized from all RNA with the Mint cDNA synthesis kit, primed by a TRBC-specific oligonucleotide. After uracil-DNA glycosylase treatment, a first 18-cycle PCR used universal primers M1SS and BC2_uni_R on all cDNA. The study's processing was this. Each sample was normalized by randomly selecting 1 million high-quality reads, each carrying a distinct molecular identifier. Reads sharing molecular identifiers were discarded rather than binned into consensus sequences. CDR3 identification, clonotype clustering and error correction used MiTCR with a Q25 quality threshold and the strictest error-elimination algorithm. A nonparametric unseen species model with Euler transformation was used to estimate a lower bound on total TCR beta diversity. TCRdb reran the public reads through fastp at Q25 and MiXCR, keeping productive beta chains. Every entry covers one CDR3 protein and lists the most common genes and DNA from its rows. TCRdb, rather than the study authors, made the V and J calls. The sample profile shows about a million distinct CDR3 sequences; roughly half of them were found once. The top ten constitute about 22% of the sample.

Donors were approximately 42 systemically healthy Caucasian individuals from Russia aged 6 to 90 years. Each donor gave about 9.2 milliliters of peripheral blood, drawn into EDTA-treated Vacutainer tubes. PBMCs were isolated by Ficoll-Paque density-gradient centrifugation, with at least 7 million obtained per sample. Total RNA was extracted from PBMCs with Trizol reagent, with at least 5.5 micrograms obtained per sample. For every donor, an aliquot of PBMCs went through flow cytometry to measure the percentages of naive CD45RAhigh/CD27high T cells. V loses 8 bases, J loses 0 bases, and the germline ends lie 5 bases apart. CDR1 SQVTM and CDR2 ANQGSEA are derived from the germline V gene. The CDR3 numbers 12 residues from cysteine through phenylalanine. The entry retains the CDR3 DNA only, 36 bases that are in frame from base 1.

The sample taken for sequencing was blood. This sequence uses TRBV29-1 and TRBJ2-6, with the D gene call left open. The source is a woman aged 55-69 years in good health. The sequenced DNA is TGCAGCTCCCTCTCTGGGGCCAACGTCCTGACTTTC. The encoded protein is CSSLSGANVLTF.